The 4 T cell receptor beta chains below were found in one sample sequenced in a study of T-cell memory formation after mild COVID-19. MiXCR, run by TCRdb on the 5' RACE reads, gives a single entry per CDR3 protein. The table lists about 170,000 distinct CDR3 sequences, 13% of them singletons, with approximately 3.6% in the top ten. The source material was PBMCs or a T cell subset sorted from them (not recorded which). The receptors shown here come from a young man who had mild COVID-19 (a few samples of this study predate the infection). Cell type and time point are not known.

This rearrangement joins TRBV5-1 to TRBJ2-3; 7 nucleotides line up with TRBD1. There are 14 residues in the CDR3. The V gene's germline CDR1 is SGHRS and CDR2 YFSETQ. Trimming removed 3 bases from V and 3 bases from J; junction bases left unmatched: 4. CDR3 sequence reads: CASSSQGQTDTQYF. The CDR3 DNA sequence: TGCGCCAGCAGCTCCCAGGGACAGACAGATACGCAGTATTTT.

This clonotype showed up just a few times. The chain couples TRBV2 to TRBJ1-2, with D perhaps TRBD1 (5 bases). There are 13 residues in the CDR3. V was trimmed by 5 bases and J by 0 bases, leaving 7 bases between them. The germline gives CDR1 SNHLY, CDR2 FYNNEI. The CDR3 nucleotides are TGTGCCAGCAGTATGGACACTAACTATGGCTACACCTTC. Translated, it gives CASSMDTNYGYTF.

The chain combines TRBV27 with TRBJ2-2; D gene uncertain. Germline CDR1 MNHEY, CDR2 SMNVEV (reference sequence). Trimming took 4 bases from V and 3 from J, leaving 12 bases between them. The CDR3 length is 15 residues. The CDR3 here is CASSSPSQDTGELFF. DNA for the CDR3: TGTGCCAGCAGTTCCCCCAGCCAGGACACCGGGGAGCTGTTTTTT.

This chain uses TRBV11-2 with TRBJ1-6; TRBD1 aligns across 7 bases. This CDR3 has 14 residues. Germline lookup yields CDR1 SGHAT and CDR2 FQNNGV. The ends lost 4 bases at V and 4 bases at J; junction bases unmatched: 1. The CDR3 spells CASSSTGYNSPLHF. The CDR3 DNA reads TGTGCCAGCAGCTCGACAGGGTATAATTCACCCCTCCACTTT.